This T cell receptor beta chain was sequenced for a study of T cell changes during pregnancy in multiple sclerosis. Germline CDR1 is SEHNR and CDR2 is FQNEAQ (reference sequence). V trimming: 4 bases; J trimming: 0 bases; junction bases outside the gene matches: 9. The CDR3 has 18 residues. Method: immunoSEQ multiplex PCR; TCRdb's copy keeps in-frame clones and lacks some. This sample has some 38,000 clones, with about 90% found just once. The receptor's source is a female donor with multiple sclerosis, enrolled in a pregnancy study. V is TRBV7-9 and J is TRBJ1-2; TRBD1 agrees at 12 bases. The sample was CD8+ T cells from peripheral blood mononuclear cells, taken after pregnancy. The CDR3 here is CASSSGPGTGGTNYGYTF. CDR3 DNA sequence: TGTGCCAGCAGCTCCGGACCGGGGACAGGGGGCACTAACTATGGCTACACCTTC.